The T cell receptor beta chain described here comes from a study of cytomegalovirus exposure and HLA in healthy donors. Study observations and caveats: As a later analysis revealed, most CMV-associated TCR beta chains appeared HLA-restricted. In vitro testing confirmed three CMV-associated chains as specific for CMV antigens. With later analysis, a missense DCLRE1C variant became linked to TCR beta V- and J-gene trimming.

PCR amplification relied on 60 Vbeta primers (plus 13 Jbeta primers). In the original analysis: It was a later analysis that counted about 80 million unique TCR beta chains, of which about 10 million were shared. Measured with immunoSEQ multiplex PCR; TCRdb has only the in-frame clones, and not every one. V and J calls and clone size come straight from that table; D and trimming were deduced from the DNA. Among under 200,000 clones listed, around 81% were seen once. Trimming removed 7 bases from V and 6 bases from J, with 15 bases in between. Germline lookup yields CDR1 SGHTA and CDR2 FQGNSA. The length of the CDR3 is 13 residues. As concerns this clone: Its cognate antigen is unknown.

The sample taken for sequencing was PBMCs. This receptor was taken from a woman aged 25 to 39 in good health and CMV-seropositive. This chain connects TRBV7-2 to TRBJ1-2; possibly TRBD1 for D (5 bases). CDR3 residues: CASKTGLTHGYTF. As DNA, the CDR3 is TGTGCCAGCAAAACAGGCCTGACCCATGGCTACACCTTC.